This TCR beta chain was documented in a study of metastatic and nonmetastatic thyroid tumors. Across the study: Malignant and benign thyroid patients had repertoires compared in peripheral blood and tumor or nodule tissue. Findings and limits, study-wide: Malignant thyroid tumors reportedly exceeded benign nodules significantly in TCR beta diversity, with the difference appearing in blood and tumor.

No patient received treatment before thyroid surgery. V lost 5 bases and J 0 bases, leaving 11 bases between the germline ends. From germline, CDR1 is LNHNV and CDR2 YYDKDF (reference sequence). This CDR3 comprises 15 residues. This clone has ten or more counts. Its antigen is unidentified. In the source study's methods: Construction of a distant-metastasis classifier for papillary thyroid cancer relied on CDR3 differences across clinicopathological groups. MiXCR reprocessed the PCR reads for TCRdb. V and J calls and clone size were set by TCRdb, not the authors. The table includes tens of thousands of clones, around 21% detected once.

This receptor was obtained from a male donor with papillary thyroid cancer or a benign thyroid nodule (not recorded which). Some clones in this sample may be carry-over from other donors' samples. V is TRBV15 and J is TRBJ1-5; D gene unclear. Sequencing was carried out using blood. CDR3 nucleotide sequence: TGTGCCACCAGCCCAGGTCACTATAGCAATCAGCCCCAGCATTTT. It is translated as CATSPGHYSNQPQHF.